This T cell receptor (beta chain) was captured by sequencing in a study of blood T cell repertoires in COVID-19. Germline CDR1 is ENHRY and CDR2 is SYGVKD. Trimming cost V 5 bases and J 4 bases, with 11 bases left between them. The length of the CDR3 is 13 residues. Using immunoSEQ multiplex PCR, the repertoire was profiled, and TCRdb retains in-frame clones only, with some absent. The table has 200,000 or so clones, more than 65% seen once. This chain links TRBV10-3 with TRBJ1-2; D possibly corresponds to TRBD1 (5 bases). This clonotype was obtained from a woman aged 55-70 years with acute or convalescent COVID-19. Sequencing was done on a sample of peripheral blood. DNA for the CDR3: TGTGCCATCAGTACAGGATCGAGCTATGGCTACACCTTC. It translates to CAISTGSSYGYTF.